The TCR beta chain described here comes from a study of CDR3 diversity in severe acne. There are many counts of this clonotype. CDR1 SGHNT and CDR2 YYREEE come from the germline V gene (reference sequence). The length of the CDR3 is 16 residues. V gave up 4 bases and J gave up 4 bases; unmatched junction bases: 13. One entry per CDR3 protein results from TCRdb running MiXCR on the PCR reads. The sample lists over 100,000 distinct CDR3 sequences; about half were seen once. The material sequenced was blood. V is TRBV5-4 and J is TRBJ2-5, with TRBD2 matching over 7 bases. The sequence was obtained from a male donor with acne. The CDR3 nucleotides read TGTGCCAGCAGCCCCGTAGCGGGTAGTGTAGGAGAGACCCAGTACTTC. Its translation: CASSPVAGSVGETQYF.